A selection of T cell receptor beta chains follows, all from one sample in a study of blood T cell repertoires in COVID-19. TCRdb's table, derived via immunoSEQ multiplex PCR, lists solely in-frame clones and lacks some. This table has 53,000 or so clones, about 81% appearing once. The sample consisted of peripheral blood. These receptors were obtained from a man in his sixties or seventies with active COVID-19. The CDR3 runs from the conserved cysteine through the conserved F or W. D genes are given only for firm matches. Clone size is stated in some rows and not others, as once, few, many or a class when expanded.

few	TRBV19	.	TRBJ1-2	TGTGCCAGTAGTATAGCCCTCGGAGGGGTAAAAGGCTACACCTTC	CASSIALGGVKGYTF
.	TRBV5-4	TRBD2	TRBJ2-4	TGTGCCAGCAGCGGGGGACTAGCGGGGCCCTTAGCCAAAAACATTCAGTACTTC	CASSGGLAGPLAKNIQYF
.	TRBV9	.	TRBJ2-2	TGTGCCAGCAGCGTAGCTTCCGGGAGATCCGGGGAGCTGTTTTTT	CASSVASGRSGELFF
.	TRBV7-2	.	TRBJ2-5	TGTGCCAGCAGGCAGGGAGGAGAGACCCAGTACTTC	CASRQGGETQYF
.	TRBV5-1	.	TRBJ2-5	TGCGCCAGCAGTCTGGGGGCAGACCGGGGGACCCAGTACTTC	CASSLGADRGTQYF
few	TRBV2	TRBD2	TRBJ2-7	TGTGCCAGCAGATCTACTAGCGGGACCAGGGAGCAGTACTTC	CASRSTSGTREQYF
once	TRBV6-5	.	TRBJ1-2	TGTGCCAGCAGGGCCGCGGGGAGCCACTATGGCTACACCTTC	CASRAAGSHYGYTF
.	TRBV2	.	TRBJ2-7	TGTGCCAGCAGTGAAGTAGCTCCTTACGAGCAGTACTTC	CASSEVAPYEQYF
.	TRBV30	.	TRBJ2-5	TGTGCCTGGAGTTCTATGGGGGGAGAGACCCAGTACTTC	CAWSSMGGETQYF
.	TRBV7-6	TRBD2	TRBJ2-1	TGTGCCAGCAGCTTTAGTTTGGTGACTAGCGGCTACAATGAGCAGTTCTTC	CASSFSLVTSGYNEQFF
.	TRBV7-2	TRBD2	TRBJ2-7	TGTGCCAGCAGTCCTGGCGGGAGTTCCTACGAGCAGTACTTC	CASSPGGSSYEQYF
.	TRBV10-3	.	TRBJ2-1	TGTGCCATCAGAGGCGGATCCTCTTACAATGAGCAGTTCTTC	CAIRGGSSYNEQFF
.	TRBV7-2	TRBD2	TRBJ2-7	TGTGCCAGCAGCTCCAGGACTAGGCCCTACGAGCAGTACTTC	CASSSRTRPYEQYF
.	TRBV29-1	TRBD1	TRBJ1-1	TGCAGCGCCCGGACAGGGCGTCTAGGAATGTCGGAAGCTTTCTTT	CSARTGRLGMSEAFF
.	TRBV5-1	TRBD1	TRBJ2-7	TGCGCCAGCAGCTTTACAACAGGGGAGAACGAGCAGTACTTC	CASSFTTGENEQYF
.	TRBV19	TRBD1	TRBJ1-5	TGTGCCAGTCTCGACAGGGTTAGCAATCAGCCCCAGCATTTT	CASLDRVSNQPQHF
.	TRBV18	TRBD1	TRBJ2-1	TGTGCCAGCTCACCAGGGACAGGGAACGGTGAGCAGTTCTTC	CASSPGTGNGEQFF
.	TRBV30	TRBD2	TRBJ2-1	TGTGCCGGTACGAACCCAAGCGGGGCCTACAATGAGCAGTTCTTC	CAGTNPSGAYNEQFF
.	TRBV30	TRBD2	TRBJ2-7	TGTGCCTGGAGCCCCGCGGGACTACCCTCCTACGAGCAGTACTTC	CAWSPAGLPSYEQYF
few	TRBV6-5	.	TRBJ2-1	TGTGCCAGCAGCCGCACTAGTGGAACTAACAATGAGCAGTTCTTC	CASSRTSGTNNEQFF
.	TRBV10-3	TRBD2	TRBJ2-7	TGTGCCATCAGTGAGTCCGGGCTAGCGGGAGCCGGGGAGCAGTACTTC	CAISESGLAGAGEQYF
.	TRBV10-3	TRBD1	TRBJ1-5	TGTGCCATCAGTGAGTCCCGGACAGGGGATGGCAATCAGCCCCAGCATTTT	CAISESRTGDGNQPQHF
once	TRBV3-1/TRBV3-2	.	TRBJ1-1	TGTGCCAGCAGCCAAGGGAGGAAGAAGGGCACTGAAGCTTTCTTT	CASSQGRKKGTEAFF
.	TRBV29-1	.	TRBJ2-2	TGCAGCGTTGCGGGGGGCAAGAGGAGCACCGGGGAGCTGTTTTTT	CSVAGGKRSTGELFF
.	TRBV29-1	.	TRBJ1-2	TGCAGCGTTGAATTGTCCGGGGGCTACACCTTC	CSVELSGGYTF
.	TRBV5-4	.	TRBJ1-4	TGTGCCAGCAGCGGACAACAGGGATCTAATGAAAAACTGTTTTTT	CASSGQQGSNEKLFF